The 8 T cell receptor beta chains reported below all come from one sample, sequenced in a study of radiation and T cells in renal cell carcinoma. Repertoires were generated with immunoSEQ multiplex PCR, while TCRdb's copy carries only in-frame clones and drops some. The repertoire holds roughly 53,000 clones, with approximately 83% as singletons. The time point is: baseline pretreatment blood. As to treatment: 15 Gy SBRT to primary tumor, nephrectomy 4 weeks later. Sequenced material: blood, taken from a patient whose treatment included radiotherapy and nephrectomy. The receptor source for this set is a woman between 65 and 79 years old with renal cell carcinoma.

The V and J genes are TRBV12-1 and TRBJ2-7; the table's D call TRBD1 went unverified against the DNA. TRBV12-1 is a known pseudogene. The CDR3 is 16 amino acids. As DNA, the CDR3 is TGTGCCAGCAGCTTTGCGCGACAGGGGCGACCCTCCGAGCAGTACTTC. Translation: CASSFARQGRPSEQYF.

The chain carries TRBV18 and TRBJ2-7; tentatively, D is TRBD2 (5 bases). With 5 bases removed from V and 3 bases from J, the gap between germline ends came to 11 bases. CDR1 KGHSH and CDR2 LQKENI come from the germline V gene. The CDR3 has 13 amino acids. CDR3 sequence reads: CASSVTGYYEQYF. CDR3 nucleotide sequence: TGTGCCAGCTCAGTAACGGGGTACTACGAGCAGTACTTC. Supplemented by reference TRBV18 and TRBJ2-7, the full variable domain reads NAGVMQNPRHLVRRRGQEARLRCSPMKGHSHVYWYRQLPEEGLKFMVYLQKENIIDESGMPKERFSAEFPKEGPSILRIQQVVRGDSAAYFCASSVTGYYEQYFGPGTRLTVT.

This sequence joins TRBV5-6 and TRBJ1-1; possible D gene TRBD1, 5 bases. The CDR3 covers 14 residues. V was trimmed by 3 bases and J by 2 bases, leaving 11 bases between them. Germline loops: CDR1 SGHDT, CDR2 YYEEEE. The CDR3 DNA is TGTGCCAGCAGCTGGAGGGGAGGAAACACTGAAGCTTTCTTT. Protein sequence: CASSWRGGNTEAFF.

This sequence joins TRBV28 and TRBJ1-1, with TRBD1 as a possible D gene (5 bases). The V end lost 11 bases, the J end lost 1 base, and 11 bases lay between the germline ends. Per germline, CDR1 MDHEN and CDR2 SYDVKM. This CDR3 spans 12 amino acids. CDR3 sequence (DNA): TGTGCCGCGGAGGGGCCGAACACTGAAGCTTTCTTT. It yields the protein CAAEGPNTEAFF.

The gene calls are TRBV9 and TRBJ2-2, with unresolved D. Germline V gene lookup returns CDR1 SGDLS and CDR2 YYNGEE. This CDR3 is 13 amino acids long. V lost 0 bases and J 4 bases, leaving 4 bases between the germline ends. The CDR3 region has the DNA TGTGCCAGCAGCGTAGGGGTCACCGGGGAGCTGTTTTTT. Encoded protein: CASSVGVTGELFF. Full variable domain (remainder filled in from reference TRBV9 and TRBJ2-2): DSGVTQTPKHLITATGQRVTLRCSPRSGDLSVYWYQQSLDQGLQFLIQYYNGEERAKGNILERFSAQQFPDLHSELNLSSLELGDSALYFCASSVGVTGELFFGEGSRLTVL.

The J gene is TRBJ2-3, the V gene TRBV5-6; D unclear. CDR3 length: 15 amino acids. Germline CDR1 and CDR2: SGHDT and YYEEEE. Between the trimmed V and J ends, which lost 2 bases and 4 bases, there was a span of 14 bases. This CDR3 reads CASSFRRSTSDTQYF. The DNA for the CDR3 is TGTGCCAGCAGCTTCCGTCGGTCGACGTCAGATACGCAGTATTTT.

The genes are TRBV18 and TRBJ2-7, with D possibly TRBD2 on 6 matching bases. Trimming shortened V by 0 bases and J by 3 bases, and 6 bases separated the two germline ends. The CDR3 has 13 residues. The germline V gene has CDR1 KGHSH and CDR2 LQKENI. CDR3: CASSPPGGYEQYF. In nucleotides, the CDR3 is TGTGCCAGCTCACCACCGGGGGGCTACGAGCAGTACTTC.

The V call is TRBV19, the J call TRBJ2-5, with a tentative D call TRBD2 (7 bases). Germline lookup yields CDR1 LNHDA and CDR2 SQIVND (reference sequence). Trimming took off 1 base at V and 1 base at J, with 13 bases between the two ends. This CDR3 is built from 16 residues. The CDR3 is CASSIAGGYRQETQYF. The CDR3 coding sequence is TGTGCCAGTAGTATAGCGGGGGGCTATCGCCAAGAGACCCAGTACTTC.